Listed here are 15 T cell receptor beta chains from one sample, sequenced in a study of T cell responses to AZD1222 COVID-19 vaccine. Sequenced by immunoSEQ multiplex PCR; TCRdb stores in-frame clones only, minus some. The sample gives approximately 140,000 clones, over 90% of which show up once; roughly 5.4% is in the top ten. Material: peripheral blood, obtained on day 0 of AZD1222 vaccination. All receptors come from an adult in good health.

This clone was seen only once. Written as DNA, the CDR3 is TGTGCCAGCAGCCAGGGGGATCAGCCCCAGCATTTT. It codes for CASSQGDQPQHF. The chain joins TRBV25-1 to TRBJ1-5; 7 nucleotides match TRBD1. Trimming removed 6 bases from V and 5 bases from J; junction bases left unmatched: 1. Germline loops: CDR1 MGHDK, CDR2 SYGVNS. The CDR3 sequence is 12 residues long. The entire variable domain, with the rest obtained from reference TRBV25-1 and TRBJ1-5, is as follows: EADIYQTPRYLVIGTGKKITLECSQTMGHDKMYWYQQDPGMELHLIHYSYGVNSTEKGDLSSESTVSRIRTEHFPLTLESARPSHTSQYLCASSQGDQPQHFGDGTRLSIL.

The gene calls are TRBV21-1 and TRBJ1-2; the table's D call of TRBD1 was not tested on the DNA. TRBV21-1 is a known pseudogene. CDR3 length equals 15 residues. In DNA, the CDR3 is TGTGCCAGCAGGGGGACAGGCGGAAGTTCTGATGGCTACACCTTC. The encoded protein is CASRGTGGSSDGYTF.

This chain links TRBV10-1 with TRBJ2-7; no firm D call. This CDR3 region has 13 residues. Germline V gene data show CDR1 as WNHNN and CDR2 as SYGVQD (reference sequence). Trimming left V 0 bases short and J 6 bases short, with 9 bases between. The CDR3, as DNA: TGCGCCAGCAGTGAGTCAATGCTGGGCGAGCAGTACTTC. This encodes CASSESMLGEQYF.

The chain is built from TRBV18 and TRBJ2-3; 12 bases are shared with TRBD2. The CDR3 runs 15 residues. Losses at the gene ends were 3 bases for V and 3 bases for J; bases not matched to a gene: 1. Germline values: CDR1 KGHSH, CDR2 LQKENI. The CDR3 is CASSPLAGGTDTQYF. In DNA form, the CDR3 reads TGTGCCAGCTCACCCCTAGCGGGGGGGACAGATACGCAGTATTTT.

The CDR3 loop is CASSEVGNTIYF. The CDR3 nucleotides are TGTGCCAGCAGTGAAGTGGGAAACACCATATATTTT. The genes are TRBV2 and TRBJ1-3; no reliable D call. This CDR3 contains 12 residues. The V end lost 1 base, the J end lost 4 bases, and 2 bases lay between the germline ends. From germline, CDR1 is SNHLY and CDR2 FYNNEI.

This CDR3 reads CASSPTGGLGYTF. CDR3 bases: TGTGCCAGCAGCCCGACAGGGGGCTTGGGCTACACCTTC. The chain uses TRBV3-1 (or the pseudogene TRBV3-2) and TRBJ1-2; 10 bases align to TRBD1. With V trimmed by 4 bases and J by 8 bases, 4 bases remained unmatched. CDR1 and CDR2 (germline): LGHDT, YNNKEL (reference sequence). The CDR3 is 13 amino acids.

The chain has TRBV2 and TRBJ2-3; a possible D gene is TRBD2 (7 bases). This CDR3 is 14 amino acids long. The V end lost 5 bases, the J end lost 4 bases, and 13 bases lay between the germline ends. Germline V gene sequence: CDR1 SNHLY, CDR2 FYNNEI. In DNA, the CDR3 is TGTGCCAGCAGTCCTGGCGGGGGCGCAGATACGCAGTATTTT. Translated, it gives CASSPGGGADTQYF.

The rearrangement uses TRBV29-1 and TRBJ2-5; 8 bases line up with TRBD1. The length of the CDR3 is 14 residues. Germline CDR1 and CDR2: SQVTM and ANQGSEA. V shed 4 bases, J shed 0 bases, and the junction held 4 bases outside the gene matches. The CDR3 DNA sequence: TGCAGCGTTGGGACAGGGCCATACCAAGAGACCCAGTACTTC. As protein: CSVGTGPYQETQYF.

The chain uses TRBV19 and TRBJ2-2, with 8 nucleotides matching TRBD2. Germline lookup yields CDR1 LNHDA and CDR2 SQIVND (reference sequence). Germline trimming cut 3 bases from V and 6 bases from J; bases unmatched to any gene: 9. The length of the CDR3 is 16 residues. CDR3 nucleotide sequence: TGTGCCAGTAGTATCGGACTAGCCGCGTGGGCCGGGGAGCTGTTTTTT. Its translation is CASSIGLAAWAGELFF. The full variable domain, completed using reference TRBV19 and TRBJ2-2, is DGGITQSPKYLFRKEGQNVTLSCEQNLNHDAMYWYRQDPGQGLRLIYYSQIVNDFQKGDIAEGYSVSREKKESFPLTVTSAQKNPTAFYLCASSIGLAAWAGELFFGEGSRLTVL.

The genes are TRBV13 and TRBJ2-2; 9 bases align to TRBD1. CDR1 is PRHDT, CDR2 FYEKMQ, per germline (reference sequence). This CDR3 is built from 16 residues. J was trimmed by 4 bases and V by 2 bases; bases with no gene match: 5. CDR3 in amino acids: CASSLNRGLATGELFF. DNA of the CDR3: TGTGCCAGCAGCTTAAACAGGGGGCTTGCCACCGGGGAGCTGTTTTTT. Full variable domain (remainder filled in from reference TRBV13 and TRBJ2-2): AAGVIQSPRHLIKEKRETATLKCYPIPRHDTVYWYQQGPGQDPQFLISFYEKMQSDKGSIPDRFSAQQFSDYHSELNMSSLELGDSALYFCASSLNRGLATGELFFGEGSRLTVL.

V gene TRBV6-5 combines with J gene TRBJ1-1, with D hard to call. Between the trimmed V and J ends, which lost 4 bases and 3 bases, there was a span of 3 bases. Germline CDR1 and CDR2: MNHEY and SVGAGI. CDR3 size: 11 residues. CDR3 in amino acids: CASSFYTEAFF. The CDR3 region has the DNA TGTGCCAGCAGTTTTTACACTGAAGCTTTCTTT.

The V call is TRBV5-4, the J call TRBJ2-1; D possibly matches TRBD1 or TRBD2 (5 bases each). The CDR3 is made up of 14 amino acids. Looked up from germline, CDR1 is SGHNT and CDR2 is YYREEE (reference sequence). Deletions cut 4 bases from V and 7 bases from J, with 15 bases between. CDR3 sequence: CASSGGFLGNEQFF. The CDR3 DNA sequence: TGTGCCAGCAGCGGGGGATTTTTAGGGAATGAGCAGTTCTTC.

The chain combines TRBV28 with TRBJ1-1; D is perhaps TRBD1 (6 bases). Germline CDR1 is MDHEN and CDR2 is SYDVKM. V was clipped by 5 bases and J by 2 bases, with 12 bases between them. The CDR3 loop spans 14 amino acids. The CDR3 loop is CASSSLQGNTEAFF. DNA for the CDR3: TGTGCCAGCAGTAGCCTACAGGGAAACACTGAAGCTTTCTTT.

This chain joins TRBV19 and TRBJ1-4; TRBD1 matches 7 bases. From germline, CDR1 is LNHDA and CDR2 SQIVND (reference sequence). The trim removed 5 bases at V and 0 bases at J, leaving 3 bases unmatched. This CDR3 region has 15 residues. The CDR3 is CASSQGQTTNEKLFF. CDR3 nucleotides: TGTGCCAGTAGTCAGGGACAGACAACTAATGAAAAACTGTTTTTT.

V gene TRBV24-1 combines with J gene TRBJ2-3; 12 bases match TRBD2. Germline V gene lookup returns CDR1 KGHDR and CDR2 SFDVKD. With 4 bases clipped from V and 3 bases from J, the junction kept 4 bases outside the gene matches. This CDR3 contains 16 residues. The CDR3 DNA follows: TGTGCCACCAGTGACCCTAGCGGGGGGGGTACAGATACGCAGTATTTT. Translation gives CATSDPSGGGTDTQYF.